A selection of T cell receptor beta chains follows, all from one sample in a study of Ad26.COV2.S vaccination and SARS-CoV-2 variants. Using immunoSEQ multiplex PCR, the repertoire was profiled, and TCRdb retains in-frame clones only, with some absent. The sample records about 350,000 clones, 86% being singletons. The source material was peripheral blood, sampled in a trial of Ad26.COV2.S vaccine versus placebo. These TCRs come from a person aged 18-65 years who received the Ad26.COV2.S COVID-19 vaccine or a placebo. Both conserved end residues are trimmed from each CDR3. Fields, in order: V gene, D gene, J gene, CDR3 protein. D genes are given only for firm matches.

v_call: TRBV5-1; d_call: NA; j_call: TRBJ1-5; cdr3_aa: ASSLGSTGNQPQH
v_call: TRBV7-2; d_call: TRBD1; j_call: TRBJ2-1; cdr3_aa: ASSRDRGRDEQF
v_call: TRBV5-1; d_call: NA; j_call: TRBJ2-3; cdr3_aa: ASSPPGLASFTDTQY
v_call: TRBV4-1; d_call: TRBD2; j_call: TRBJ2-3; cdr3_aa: ASSHSGLAGVQDTQY
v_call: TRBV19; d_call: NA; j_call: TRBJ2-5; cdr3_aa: ASKTDSEGGTQY
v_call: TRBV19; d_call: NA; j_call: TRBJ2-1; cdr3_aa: ASSMPAGARNEQF
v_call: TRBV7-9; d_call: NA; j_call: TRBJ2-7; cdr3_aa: ASSLFQELPYEQY
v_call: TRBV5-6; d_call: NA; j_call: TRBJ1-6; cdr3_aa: ASSLWSQGNSPLH
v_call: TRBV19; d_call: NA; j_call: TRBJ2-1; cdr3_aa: ASSIQMTVNEQF
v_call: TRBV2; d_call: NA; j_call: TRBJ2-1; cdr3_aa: ASSGGLPGDDEQF
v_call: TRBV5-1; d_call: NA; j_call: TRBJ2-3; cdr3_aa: ASSRGGAKRTDTQY
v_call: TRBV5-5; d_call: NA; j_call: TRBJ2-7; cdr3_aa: ASSLGGPYEQY
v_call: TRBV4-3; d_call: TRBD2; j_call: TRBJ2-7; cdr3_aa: ASSQGGAGTAQY
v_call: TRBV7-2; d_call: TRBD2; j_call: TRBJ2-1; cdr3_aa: ASSPHPSGGAIEQF
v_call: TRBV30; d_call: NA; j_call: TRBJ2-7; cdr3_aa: AWSYSSPYEQY
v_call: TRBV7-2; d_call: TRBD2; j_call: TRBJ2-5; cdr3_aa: ASQRVPSGVETQY
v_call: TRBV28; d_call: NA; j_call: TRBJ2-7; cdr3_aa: ASSLYGERLTYEQY
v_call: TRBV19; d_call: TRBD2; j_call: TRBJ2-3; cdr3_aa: ASSIRAGGSDTQY
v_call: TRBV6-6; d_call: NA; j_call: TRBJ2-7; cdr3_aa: ASSSKLWSSYEQY
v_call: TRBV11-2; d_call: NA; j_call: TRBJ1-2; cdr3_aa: ASSSGGGYGYT
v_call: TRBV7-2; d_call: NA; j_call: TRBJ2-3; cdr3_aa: ASPLRAEGTDTQY
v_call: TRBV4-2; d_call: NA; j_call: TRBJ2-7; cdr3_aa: ASSPTTSYEQY
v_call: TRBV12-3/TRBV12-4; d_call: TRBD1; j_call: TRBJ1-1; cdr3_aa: ASSFTGGTEAF
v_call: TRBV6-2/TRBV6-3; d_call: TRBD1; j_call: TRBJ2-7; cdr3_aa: ASSYPSGQVSYEQY
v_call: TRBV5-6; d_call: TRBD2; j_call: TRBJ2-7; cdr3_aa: ASSLRTRDEQY
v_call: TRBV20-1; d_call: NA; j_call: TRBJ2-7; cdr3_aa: SASTGPEQY
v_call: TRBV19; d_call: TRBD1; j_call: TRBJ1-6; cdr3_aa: ASSANSRGPETYNSPLH
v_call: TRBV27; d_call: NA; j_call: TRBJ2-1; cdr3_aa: ASSLMGSSYNEQF
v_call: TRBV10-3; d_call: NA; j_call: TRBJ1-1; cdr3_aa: AISESGSRATMNTEAF
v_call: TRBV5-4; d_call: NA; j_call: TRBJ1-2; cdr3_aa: ASSLDRTYGYT
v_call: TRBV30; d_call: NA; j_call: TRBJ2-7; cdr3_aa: AWSGDSNEQY
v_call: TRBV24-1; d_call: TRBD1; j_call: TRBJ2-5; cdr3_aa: ATSETGGGETQY
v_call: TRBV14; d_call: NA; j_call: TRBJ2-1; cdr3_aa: ASSHDARGRTYNEQF
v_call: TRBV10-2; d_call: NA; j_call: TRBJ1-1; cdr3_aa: ASSESSGLFTEAF
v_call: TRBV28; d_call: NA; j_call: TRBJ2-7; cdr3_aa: ASSSLRTAFSYEQY